The 17 T cell receptor beta chains presented below share a single source sample, sequenced in a study of a mutant IDH1 vaccine in newly diagnosed glioma. Data came from immunoSEQ multiplex PCR; TCRdb stores just in-frame clones and leaves some out. The sample contains approximately 81,000 clones, 70% to 90% of which appear only once. No antigen has been identified for these receptors. Time point meaning: week 23, last vaccination. Every vaccine dose comprised 300 ug of mutant IDH1 20-mer peptide plus topical imiquimod. Sequences were derived from PBMCs, sampled from a glioma patient whose treatment included an IDH1 peptide vaccine. These receptors all come from a young man with glioma. Some clones in this sample may be carry-over from other donors' samples.

The rearrangement joins TRBV10-3 to TRBJ2-7; 9 bases map to TRBD1. With V trimmed by 3 bases and J by 1 base, 4 bases remained unmatched. Looked up from germline, CDR1 is ENHRY and CDR2 is SYGVKD. CDR3 size: 15 residues. CDR3 loop: CAISDPTGGSYEQYF. DNA for the CDR3: TGTGCCATCAGTGACCCGACAGGGGGTTCCTACGAGCAGTACTTC.

The chain has TRBV6-6 and TRBJ1-3; D may be TRBD1 (6 bases). Trimming cost V 10 bases and J 5 bases, with 9 bases left between them. Germline V lookup: CDR1 MNHNY, CDR2 SVGAGI (reference sequence). This CDR3 is built from 11 residues. The chain's CDR3 is CAIGQRNTIYF. For the CDR3, the DNA is TGTGCCATAGGACAGCGAAACACCATATATTTT.

The CDR3 nucleotides read TGTGCCAGCGAGGCTGGGGATAATGAGCAGTTCTTC. It is translated as CASEAGDNEQFF. This chain uses TRBV2 with TRBJ2-1; no firm D call. The CDR3 totals 12 residues. CDR1 SNHLY and CDR2 FYNNEI come from the germline V gene. V was pared by 8 bases and J by 7 bases, with 12 bases between.

The V and J genes are TRBV7-9 and TRBJ2-2; the match to TRBD1 covers 9 bases. Germline loops: CDR1 SEHNR, CDR2 FQNEAQ (reference sequence). V lost 2 bases, J lost 1 base, and 2 bases stayed unmatched. The CDR3 consists of 16 residues. As DNA, the CDR3 is TGTGCCAGCAGCTTACCGGGACAGGGGAACACCGGGGAGCTGTTTTTT. This codes for CASSLPGQGNTGELFF.

J is TRBJ1-5 and V is TRBV19, with 7 bases identical to TRBD1. In germline, CDR1 is LNHDA, CDR2 SQIVND (reference sequence). Unmatched junction bases numbered 9, after V lost 0 bases and J lost 4 bases. This CDR3 comprises 17 residues. CDR3 sequence: CASSIDQGVSTNQPQHF. The CDR3 nucleotides read TGTGCCAGTAGTATAGATCAGGGGGTTTCTACGAATCAGCCCCAGCATTTT. Together with reference TRBV19 and TRBJ1-5, the CDR3 gives the full variable domain: DGGITQSPKYLFRKEGQNVTLSCEQNLNHDAMYWYRQDPGQGLRLIYYSQIVNDFQKGDIAEGYSVSREKKESFPLTVTSAQKNPTAFYLCASSIDQGVSTNQPQHFGDGTRLSIL.

This CDR3 reads CASSAPADRGLSTGELFF. DNA for the CDR3: TGTGCCAGCAGCGCCCCCGCCGACAGGGGGCTAAGCACCGGGGAGCTGTTTTTT. The chain employs TRBV7-6 and TRBJ2-2; the match to TRBD1 covers 10 bases. J lost 4 bases, V lost 5 bases, and 13 bases had no gene match. Germline V gene sequence: CDR1 SGHVS, CDR2 FNYEAQ. CDR3 length: 18 residues.

V and J are TRBV6-1 and TRBJ2-2, with TRBD1 identical over 7 bases. Germline V gene lookup returns CDR1 MNHNS and CDR2 SASEGT. The junction had 10 bases not matched to a gene; V was cut back by 5 bases and J by 7 bases. CDR3 length equals 15 residues. CDR3 region: CASSQETGWNGELFF. The CDR3 DNA sequence: TGTGCCAGCAGTCAAGAGACAGGGTGGAACGGGGAGCTGTTTTTT.

The rearrangement uses TRBV29-1 and TRBJ1-3, with TRBD1 matching over 7 bases. The length of the CDR3 is 14 residues. Germline assignment: CDR1 SQVTM and CDR2 ANQGSEA. With V trimmed by 8 bases and J by 0 bases, 7 bases remained unmatched. The CDR3 DNA is TGCAGCTCCTCAGGGGGGGGCTCTGGAAACACCATATATTTT. Translation: CSSSGGGSGNTIYF.

This clone showed up just a few times. The chain joins TRBV7-9 to TRBJ1-1; D gene uncertain. V gave up 1 base and J gave up 4 bases, with 10 bases separating them. The germline V gene has CDR1 SEHNR and CDR2 FQNEAQ (reference sequence). There are 14 residues in the CDR3. CDR3: CASSLGILGTEAFF. The CDR3 bases are TGTGCCAGCAGCTTAGGGATCCTCGGCACTGAAGCTTTCTTT.

The rearrangement joins TRBV27 to TRBJ2-7, with 11 nucleotides matching TRBD2. The germline V gene encodes CDR1 MNHEY and CDR2 SMNVEV (reference sequence). This CDR3 has 16 residues. Trimming took 3 bases from V and 4 from J; bases not matched to a gene: 8. CDR3 coding DNA: TGTGCCAGCAGTTTCCATAGCGGGAGGGCCGGGTACGAGCAGTACTTC. Translated, it gives CASSFHSGRAGYEQYF.

This clone appeared many times. This chain joins TRBV5-4 and TRBJ1-1; 7 bases agree with TRBD1. The CDR3 consists of 13 residues. The V segment lost 5 bases and the J segment 8 bases; nucleotides outside the gene matches: 9. Germline lookup yields CDR1 SGHNT and CDR2 YYREEE (reference sequence). This CDR3 is CASSHPGQLEAFF. The CDR3 DNA reads TGTGCCAGCAGTCATCCGGGACAGCTCGAAGCTTTCTTT.

The V and J genes are TRBV7-9 and TRBJ1-1; D is unresolved. The V gene lost 2 bases and the J gene lost 7 bases, with 5 bases spanning the gap. This CDR3 has 11 residues. Germline V gene lookup returns CDR1 SEHNR and CDR2 FQNEAQ (reference sequence). CDR3 protein: CASSLPIEAFF. CDR3 nucleotides: TGTGCCAGCAGCTTACCGATTGAAGCTTTCTTT.

This chain connects TRBV5-1 to TRBJ1-6; 10 bases match TRBD1. The germline CDR1 and CDR2 sequences are SGHRS and YFSETQ. Trimming removed 4 bases from V and 11 bases from J; junction bases left unmatched: 6. The CDR3 has 14 residues. The CDR3 DNA reads as TGCGCCAGCAGCCCGGGGACAGGGGAGGCACCCCTCCACTTT. This translates into CASSPGTGEAPLHF.

The rearrangement uses TRBV28 and TRBJ1-2; possible D gene TRBD1, 6 bases. Germline V CDR1 and CDR2: MDHEN, SYDVKM. The CDR3 loop spans 15 amino acids. The V end was cut by 5 bases, the J end by 6 bases, with 19 bases between. CDR3 protein: CASSPGGTPADGYTF. DNA for the CDR3: TGTGCCAGCAGTCCCGGGGGGACACCGGCCGATGGCTACACCTTC.

The chain joins TRBV6-1 to TRBJ2-7; D unclear. The CDR3 consists of 13 residues. V was cut by 10 bases and J by 2 bases, with 15 bases left in between. CDR1 is MNHNS and CDR2 is SASEGT in the germline V gene. The CDR3 spells CATSRPSAYEQYF. CDR3 nucleotides: TGTGCCACTAGTCGGCCCAGCGCCTACGAGCAGTACTTC.

The chain joins TRBV30 to TRBJ2-5; 9 nucleotides line up with TRBD2. The CDR3 loop spans 15 amino acids. The germline V gene has CDR1 GTSNPN and CDR2 SVGIG (reference sequence). The V and J ends lost 0 bases and 7 bases, in that order; junction bases with no gene match: 9. The CDR3 sequence is CAWSVLPSGEGTQYF. The CDR3 nucleotides are TGTGCCTGGAGTGTACTCCCTAGCGGGGAGGGGACCCAGTACTTC.

V and J are TRBV18 and TRBJ2-5; 10 nucleotides agree with TRBD1. The CDR3 consists of 18 residues. Trimming at V came to 1 base and at J to 2 bases, leaving 10 bases not matched to a gene. Germline loops: CDR1 KGHSH, CDR2 LQKENI. The CDR3 protein is CASSPRDRGPSYQETQYF. The CDR3 bases are TGTGCCAGCTCACCACGGGACAGGGGCCCCTCGTATCAAGAGACCCAGTACTTC.